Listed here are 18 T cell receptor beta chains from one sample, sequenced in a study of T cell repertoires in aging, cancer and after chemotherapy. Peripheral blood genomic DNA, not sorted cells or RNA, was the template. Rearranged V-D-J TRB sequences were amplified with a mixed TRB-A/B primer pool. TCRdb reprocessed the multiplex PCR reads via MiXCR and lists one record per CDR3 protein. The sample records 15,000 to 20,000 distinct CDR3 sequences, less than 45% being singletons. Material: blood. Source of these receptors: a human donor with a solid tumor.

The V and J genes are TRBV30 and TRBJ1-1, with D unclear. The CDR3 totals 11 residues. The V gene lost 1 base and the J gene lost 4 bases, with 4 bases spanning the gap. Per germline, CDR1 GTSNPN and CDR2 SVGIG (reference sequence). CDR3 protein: CAWSGRTEAFF. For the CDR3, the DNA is TGTGCCTGGAGTGGGCGCACTGAAGCTTTCTTT.

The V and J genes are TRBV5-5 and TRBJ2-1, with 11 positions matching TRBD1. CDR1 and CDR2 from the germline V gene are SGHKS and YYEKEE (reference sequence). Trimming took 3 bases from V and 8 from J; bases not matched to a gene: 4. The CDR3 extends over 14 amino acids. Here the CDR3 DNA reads TGTGCCAGCAGCTCGGACAGGGGGCAGGATGAGCAGTTCTTC. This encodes CASSSDRGQDEQFF.

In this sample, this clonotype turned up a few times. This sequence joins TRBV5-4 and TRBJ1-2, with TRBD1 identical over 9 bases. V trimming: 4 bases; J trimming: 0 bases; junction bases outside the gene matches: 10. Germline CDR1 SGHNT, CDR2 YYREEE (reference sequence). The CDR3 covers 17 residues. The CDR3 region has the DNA TGTGCCAGCAGCCCACGGGACAGGGCGGTTTCTAACTATGGCTACACCTTC. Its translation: CASSPRDRAVSNYGYTF.

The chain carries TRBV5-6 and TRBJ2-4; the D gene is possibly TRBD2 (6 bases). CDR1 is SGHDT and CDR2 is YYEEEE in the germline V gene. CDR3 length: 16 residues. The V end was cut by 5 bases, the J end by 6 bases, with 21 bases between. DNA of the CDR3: TGTGCCAGCAGTTGGGGAGGAGGGGACTTGGGAAACATTCAGTACTTC. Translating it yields CASSWGGGDLGNIQYF.

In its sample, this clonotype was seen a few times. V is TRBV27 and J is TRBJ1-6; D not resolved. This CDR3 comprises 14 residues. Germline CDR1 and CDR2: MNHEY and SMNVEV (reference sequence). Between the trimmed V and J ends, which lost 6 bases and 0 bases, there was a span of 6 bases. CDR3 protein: CASRVFSYNSPLHF. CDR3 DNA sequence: TGTGCCAGCAGGGTTTTCTCCTATAATTCACCCCTCCACTTT.

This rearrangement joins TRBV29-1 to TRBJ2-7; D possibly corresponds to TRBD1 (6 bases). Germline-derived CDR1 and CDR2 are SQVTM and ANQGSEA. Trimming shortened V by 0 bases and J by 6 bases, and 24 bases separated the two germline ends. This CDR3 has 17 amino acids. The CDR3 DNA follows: TGCAGCGTTGAAGATTGTGGTTATAAGACAGGTTCGGCCGAGCAGTACTTC. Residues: CSVEDCGYKTGSAEQYF.

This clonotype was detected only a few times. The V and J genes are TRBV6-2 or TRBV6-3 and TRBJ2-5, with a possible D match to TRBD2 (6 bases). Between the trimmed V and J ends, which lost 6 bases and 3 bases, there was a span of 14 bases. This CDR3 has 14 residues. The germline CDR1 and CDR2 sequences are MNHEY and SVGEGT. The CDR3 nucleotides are TGTGCCAGCAGCCACACGGGGGTAGAAGAGACCCAGTACTTC. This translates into CASSHTGVEETQYF.

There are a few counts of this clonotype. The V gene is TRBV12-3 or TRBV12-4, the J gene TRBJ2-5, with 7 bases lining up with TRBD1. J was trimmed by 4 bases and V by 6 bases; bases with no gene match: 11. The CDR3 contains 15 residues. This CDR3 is CASRWGTDLGETQYF. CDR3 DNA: TGTGCCAGCAGATGGGGGACAGATTTGGGAGAGACCCAGTACTTC.

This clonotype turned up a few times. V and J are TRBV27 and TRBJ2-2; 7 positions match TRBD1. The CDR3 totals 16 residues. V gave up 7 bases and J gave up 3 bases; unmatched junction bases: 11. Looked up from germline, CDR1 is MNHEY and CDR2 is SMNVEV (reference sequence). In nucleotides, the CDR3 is TGTGCCAGCACCGACGCGTGGGGACAGTACACCGGGGAGCTGTTTTTT. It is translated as CASTDAWGQYTGELFF.

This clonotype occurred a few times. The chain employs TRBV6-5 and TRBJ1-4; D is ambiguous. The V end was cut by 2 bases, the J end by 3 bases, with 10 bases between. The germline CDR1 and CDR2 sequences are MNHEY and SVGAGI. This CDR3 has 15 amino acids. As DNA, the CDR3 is TGTGCCAGCAGTTACCTTAGGGCGTCTAATGAAAAACTGTTTTTT. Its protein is CASSYLRASNEKLFF.

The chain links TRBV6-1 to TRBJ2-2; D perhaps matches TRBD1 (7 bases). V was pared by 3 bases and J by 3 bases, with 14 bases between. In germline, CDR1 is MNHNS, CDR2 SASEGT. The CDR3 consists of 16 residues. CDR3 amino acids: CASSEAGGFYTGELFF. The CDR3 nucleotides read TGTGCCAGCAGTGAGGCAGGGGGGTTTTACACCGGGGAGCTGTTTTTT.

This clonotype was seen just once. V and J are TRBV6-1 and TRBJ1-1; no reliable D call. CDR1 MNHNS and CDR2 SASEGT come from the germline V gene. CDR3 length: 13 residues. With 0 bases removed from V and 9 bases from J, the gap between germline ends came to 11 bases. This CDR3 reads CASSEALYKKAFF. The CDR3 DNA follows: TGTGCCAGCAGTGAAGCGCTTTATAAGAAAGCTTTCTTT.

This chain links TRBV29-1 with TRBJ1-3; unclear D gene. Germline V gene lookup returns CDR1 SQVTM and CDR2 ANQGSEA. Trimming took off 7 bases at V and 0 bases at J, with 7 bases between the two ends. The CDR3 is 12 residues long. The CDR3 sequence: CSGRNSGNTIYF. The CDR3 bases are TGCAGCGGACGGAACTCTGGAAACACCATATATTTT.

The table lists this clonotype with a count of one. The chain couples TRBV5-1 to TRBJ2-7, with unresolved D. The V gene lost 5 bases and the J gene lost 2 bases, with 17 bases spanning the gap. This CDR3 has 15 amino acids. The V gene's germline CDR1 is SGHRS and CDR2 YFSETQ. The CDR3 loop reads CASRSGRSPAYEQYF. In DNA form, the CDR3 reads TGCGCCAGCAGATCCGGACGGTCACCTGCCTACGAGCAGTACTTC.

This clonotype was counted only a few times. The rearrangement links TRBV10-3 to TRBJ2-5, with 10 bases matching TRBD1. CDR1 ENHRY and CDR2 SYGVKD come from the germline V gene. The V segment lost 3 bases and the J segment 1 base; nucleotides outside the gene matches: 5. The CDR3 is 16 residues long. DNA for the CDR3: TGTGCCATCAGTGACCAGACAGGGGGCTCCCAAGAGACCCAGTACTTC. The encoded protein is CAISDQTGGSQETQYF.

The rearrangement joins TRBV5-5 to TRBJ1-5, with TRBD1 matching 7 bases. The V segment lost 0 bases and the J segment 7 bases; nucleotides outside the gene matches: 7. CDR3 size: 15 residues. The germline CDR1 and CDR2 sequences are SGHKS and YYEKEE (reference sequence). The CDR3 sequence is CASSLVRQGGQPQHF. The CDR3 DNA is TGTGCCAGCAGCTTGGTTAGACAGGGAGGGCAGCCCCAGCATTTT.

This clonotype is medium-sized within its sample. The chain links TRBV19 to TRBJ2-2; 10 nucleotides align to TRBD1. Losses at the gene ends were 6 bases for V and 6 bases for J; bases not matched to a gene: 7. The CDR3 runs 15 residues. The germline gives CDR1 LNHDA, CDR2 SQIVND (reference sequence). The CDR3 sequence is CASSLLGQGAGELFF. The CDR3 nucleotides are TGTGCCAGTAGCCTACTCGGACAGGGGGCCGGGGAGCTGTTTTTT.

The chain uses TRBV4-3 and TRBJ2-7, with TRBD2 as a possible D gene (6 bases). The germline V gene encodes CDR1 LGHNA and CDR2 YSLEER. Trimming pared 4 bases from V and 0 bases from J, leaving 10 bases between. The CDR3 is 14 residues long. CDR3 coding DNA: TGCGCCAGCAGCCCATTGCGGGACTCCTACGAGCAGTACTTC. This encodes CASSPLRDSYEQYF.